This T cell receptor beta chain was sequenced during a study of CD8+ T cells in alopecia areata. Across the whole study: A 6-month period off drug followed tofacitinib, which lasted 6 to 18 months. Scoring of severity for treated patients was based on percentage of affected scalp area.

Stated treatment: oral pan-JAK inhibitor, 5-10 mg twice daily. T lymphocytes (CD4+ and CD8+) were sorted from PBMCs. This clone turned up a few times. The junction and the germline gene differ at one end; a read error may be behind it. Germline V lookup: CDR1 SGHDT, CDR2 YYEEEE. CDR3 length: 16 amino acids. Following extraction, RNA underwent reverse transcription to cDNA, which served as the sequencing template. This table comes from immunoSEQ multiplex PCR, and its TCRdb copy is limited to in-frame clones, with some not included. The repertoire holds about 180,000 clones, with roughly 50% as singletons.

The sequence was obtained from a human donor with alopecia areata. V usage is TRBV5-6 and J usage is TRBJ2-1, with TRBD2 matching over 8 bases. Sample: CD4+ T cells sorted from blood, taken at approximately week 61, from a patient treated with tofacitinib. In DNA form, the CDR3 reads TGTGCCTGCAGCCCAATAGGCGGGGGGATTGCCAATGAGCAGTTCTTC. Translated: CACSPIGGGIANEQFF.